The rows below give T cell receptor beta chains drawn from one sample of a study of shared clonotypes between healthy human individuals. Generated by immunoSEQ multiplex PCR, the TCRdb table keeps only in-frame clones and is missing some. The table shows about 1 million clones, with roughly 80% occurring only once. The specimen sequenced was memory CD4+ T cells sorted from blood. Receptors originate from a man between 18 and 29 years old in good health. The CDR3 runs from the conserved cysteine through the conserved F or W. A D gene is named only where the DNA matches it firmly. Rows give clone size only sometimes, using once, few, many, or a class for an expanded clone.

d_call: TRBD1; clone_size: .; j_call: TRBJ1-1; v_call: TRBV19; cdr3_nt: TGTGCCAGTAGTACAAGGACAGGGGTGGAAACTGAAGCTTTCTTT; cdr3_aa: CASSTRTGVETEAFF
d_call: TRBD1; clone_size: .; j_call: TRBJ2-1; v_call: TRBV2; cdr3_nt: TGTGCCAGCAGTGAATCGGGACAGGGGGTCAATGAGCAGTTCTTC; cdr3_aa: CASSESGQGVNEQFF
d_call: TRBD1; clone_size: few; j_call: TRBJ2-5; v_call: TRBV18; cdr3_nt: TGTGCCAGCTCACCAATGGACAGGGGGGAGACCCAGTACTTC; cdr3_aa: CASSPMDRGETQYF
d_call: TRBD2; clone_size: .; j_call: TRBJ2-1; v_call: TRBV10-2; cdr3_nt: TGCGCCAGCAGCAAAACTACTAGCGGGGCTTACAATGAGCAGTTCTTC; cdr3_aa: CASSKTTSGAYNEQFF
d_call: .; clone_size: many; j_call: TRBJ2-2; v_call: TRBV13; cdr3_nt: TGTGCCAGCAGCTTATTCCGGGAGAGGTTAGCCGGGGAGCTGTTTTTT; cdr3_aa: CASSLFRERLAGELFF
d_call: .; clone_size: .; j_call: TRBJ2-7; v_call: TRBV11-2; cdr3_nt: TGTGCCAGCACCTCAGGACTAACCTCCTACGAGCAGTACTTC; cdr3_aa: CASTSGLTSYEQYF
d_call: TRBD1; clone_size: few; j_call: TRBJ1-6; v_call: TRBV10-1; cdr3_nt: TGCGCCAGCAGCCGGGACAGGGTTTCACCCCTCCACTTT; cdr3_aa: CASSRDRVSPLHF
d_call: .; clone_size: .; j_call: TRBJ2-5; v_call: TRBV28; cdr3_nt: TGTGCCAGCAGTTCGACAGGATACCAAGAGACCCAGTACTTC; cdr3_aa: CASSSTGYQETQYF
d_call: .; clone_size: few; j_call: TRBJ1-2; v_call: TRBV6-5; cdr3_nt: TGTGCCAGCACCAACGGGGGCCACGGTGGCTACACCTTC; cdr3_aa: CASTNGGHGGYTF
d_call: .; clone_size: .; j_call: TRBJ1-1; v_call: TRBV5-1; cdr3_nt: TGCGCCAGCAGCTTGCTATTTATGAACACTGAAGCTTTCTTT; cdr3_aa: CASSLLFMNTEAFF
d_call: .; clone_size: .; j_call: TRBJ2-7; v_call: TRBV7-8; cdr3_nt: TGTGCCAGCAGCGGCCATCCCATGCCCGAGCAGTACTTC; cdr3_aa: CASSGHPMPEQYF
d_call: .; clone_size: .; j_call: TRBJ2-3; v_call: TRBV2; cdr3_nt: TGTGCCAGCAGTGACCTTTCAGATACGCAGTATTTT; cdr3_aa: CASSDLSDTQYF
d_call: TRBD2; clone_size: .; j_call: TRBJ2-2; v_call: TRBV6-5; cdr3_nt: TGTGCCAGCAGACCGGGACTAGCGGGAACCGGGGAGCTGTTTTTT; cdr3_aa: CASRPGLAGTGELFF
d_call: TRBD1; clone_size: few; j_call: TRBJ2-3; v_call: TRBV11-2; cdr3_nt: TGTGCCAGCAGCTACTTCGGACCGGACAGGGGGTTTTACACAGATACGCAGTATTTT; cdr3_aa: CASSYFGPDRGFYTDTQYF
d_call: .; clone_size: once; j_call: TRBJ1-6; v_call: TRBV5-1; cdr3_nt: TGCGCCAGCAGCTCAGATAAGGGAAGTTCACCCCTCCACTTT; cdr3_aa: CASSSDKGSSPLHF
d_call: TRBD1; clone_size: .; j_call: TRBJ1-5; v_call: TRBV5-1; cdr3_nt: TGCGCCAGCAGCTCAGGAGGGACAGGTAGCAATCAGCCCCAGCATTTT; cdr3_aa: CASSSGGTGSNQPQHF
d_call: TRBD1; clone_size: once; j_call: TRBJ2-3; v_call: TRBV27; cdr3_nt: TGTGCCAGCAGGGGACAGGGACGCGATACGCAGTATTTT; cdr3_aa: CASRGQGRDTQYF
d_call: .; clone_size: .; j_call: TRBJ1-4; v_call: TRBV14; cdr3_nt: TGTGCCAGCAGCCAGGCCGGGACAGAAAAACTGTTTTTT; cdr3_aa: CASSQAGTEKLFF
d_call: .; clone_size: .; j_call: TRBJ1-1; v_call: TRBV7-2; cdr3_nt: TGTGCCAGCAGCTTAGCGGCTCAGATGAACACTGAAGCTTTCTTT; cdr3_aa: CASSLAAQMNTEAFF
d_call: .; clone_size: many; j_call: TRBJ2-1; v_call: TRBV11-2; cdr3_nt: TGTGCCAGCAGCTTAGATCCGGGGTCAGAGCAGTTCTTC; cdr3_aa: CASSLDPGSEQFF
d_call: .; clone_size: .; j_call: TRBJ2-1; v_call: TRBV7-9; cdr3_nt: TGTGCCAGCAGCCCGACAGGGGGTTCGGCTAGCGGGAGTCATGAGCAGTTCTTC; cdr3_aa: CASSPTGGSASGSHEQFF
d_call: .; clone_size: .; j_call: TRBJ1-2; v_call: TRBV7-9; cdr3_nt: TGTGCCAGCAGTCCTGGGGCCCCCAAGGGCAACTATGGCTACACCTTC; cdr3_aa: CASSPGAPKGNYGYTF
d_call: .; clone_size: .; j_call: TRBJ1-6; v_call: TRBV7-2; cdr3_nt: TGTGCCAGCAGCTTAGAAGCAGGGCCGGCCCTCCACTTT; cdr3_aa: CASSLEAGPALHF
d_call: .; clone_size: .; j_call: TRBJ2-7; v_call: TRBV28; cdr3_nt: TGTGCCAGCACCCTTGGGACCGGGACCATCTACGAGCAGTACTTC; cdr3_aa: CASTLGTGTIYEQYF
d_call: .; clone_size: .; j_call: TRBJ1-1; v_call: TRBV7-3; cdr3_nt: TGTGCCAGCAGCTTAACGGGGGGAACTGAAGCTTTCTTT; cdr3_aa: CASSLTGGTEAFF
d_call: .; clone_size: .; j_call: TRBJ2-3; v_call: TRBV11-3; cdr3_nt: TGTGCCAGCAGCTTACTAGCGACCACAGATACGCAGTATTTT; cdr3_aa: CASSLLATTDTQYF
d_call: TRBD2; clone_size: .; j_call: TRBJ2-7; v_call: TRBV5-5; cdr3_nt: TGTGCCAGCAGCCTTGGCGGACTAGCGGGGGGCTACGAGCAGTACTTC; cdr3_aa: CASSLGGLAGGYEQYF
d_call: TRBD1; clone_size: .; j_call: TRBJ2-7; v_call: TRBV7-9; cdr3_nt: TGTGCCAGCAGCTTTCCGGGACAGGGGATGTACGAGCAGTACTTC; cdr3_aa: CASSFPGQGMYEQYF
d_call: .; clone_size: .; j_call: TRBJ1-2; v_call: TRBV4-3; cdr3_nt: TGCGCCAGCAGCCAAGGCCAACGGGAATATGGCTACACCTTC; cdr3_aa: CASSQGQREYGYTF
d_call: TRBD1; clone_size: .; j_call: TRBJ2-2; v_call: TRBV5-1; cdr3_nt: TGCGCCAGCAGCTTGGCAGACAGGGGGAACACCGGGGAGCTGTTTTTT; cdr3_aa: CASSLADRGNTGELFF